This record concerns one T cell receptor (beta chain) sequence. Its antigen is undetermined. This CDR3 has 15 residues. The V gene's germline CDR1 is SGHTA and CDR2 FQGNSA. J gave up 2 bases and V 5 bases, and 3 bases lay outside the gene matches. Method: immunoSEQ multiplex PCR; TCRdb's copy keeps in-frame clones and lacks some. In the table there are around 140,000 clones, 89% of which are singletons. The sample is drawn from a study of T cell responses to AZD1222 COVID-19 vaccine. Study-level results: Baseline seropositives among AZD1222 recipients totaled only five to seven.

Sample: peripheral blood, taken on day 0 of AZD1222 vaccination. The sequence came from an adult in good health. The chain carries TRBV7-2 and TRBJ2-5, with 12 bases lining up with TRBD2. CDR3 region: CASSLGLAGQETQYF. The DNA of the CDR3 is TGTGCCAGCAGCCTCGGACTAGCGGGACAAGAGACCCAGTACTTC.